The rows below give T cell receptor beta chains drawn from one sample of a study of cytomegalovirus exposure and HLA in healthy donors. Repertoires were generated with immunoSEQ multiplex PCR, while TCRdb's copy carries only in-frame clones and drops some. The sample includes about 120,000 clones, approximately 89% seen only once; the top ten take around 1.2%. The specimen sequenced was PBMCs. All receptors derive from a woman between 18 and 30 years old in good health and CMV-seronegative. CDR3s include the opening cysteine and the closing phenylalanine or tryptophan. Each record gives: V gene, J gene, clone size, CDR3 protein. Clone size is shown for a subset of rows, as once, few, many or a class of expanded clone.

TRBV28	TRBJ1-4	few	CASSPPTESPFF
TRBV10-1	TRBJ2-2	.	CASGGGTDTGELFF
TRBV6-6	TRBJ2-1	.	CASSSQGPSSYNEQFF
TRBV30	TRBJ1-2	.	CAWHRGGGADGYTF
TRBV6-5	TRBJ1-1	.	CASSYDDDSGGTEAFF
TRBV30	TRBJ1-2	.	CAWSGRGQGYTF
TRBV7-2	TRBJ2-7	.	CASSFDGQGVYEQYF
TRBV29-1	TRBJ2-5	once	CSVDKGGETQYF
TRBV27	TRBJ2-3	.	CASSSTPSTADTQYF
TRBV6-5	TRBJ1-2	.	CASSRTVDYGYTF
TRBV5-1	TRBJ1-4	.	CASKEGVVPNEKLFF
TRBV9	TRBJ2-3	once	CASSVGGEVLDTQYF
TRBV30	TRBJ1-4	.	CAWSVQRESVFF
TRBV28	TRBJ2-7	.	CASSRLAGNYEQYF
TRBV6-1	TRBJ2-1	.	CASSEQGLHEQFF
TRBV19	TRBJ1-1	.	CASSTTGTGTTEAFF
TRBV28	TRBJ2-1	.	CASSLKKVGPRDEQFF
TRBV28	TRBJ2-7	.	CASSLTPGLAFEQYF
TRBV28	TRBJ1-3	.	CASSLQMRNTIYF
TRBV11-2	TRBJ1-1	.	CASSLAGAGLRAFF
TRBV27	TRBJ2-1	.	CASSSASSYNEQFF
TRBV6-5	TRBJ1-5	once	CASSYSRQGEWPQHF
TRBV2	TRBJ1-5	.	CASSEERGSNQPQHF
TRBV12-5	TRBJ1-2	.	CASGSATGVGYTF
TRBV11-3	TRBJ2-2	few	CASSLATGTGELFF
TRBV5-6	TRBJ1-6	.	CASSLNSLGNSPLHF
TRBV6-5	TRBJ2-5	.	CASRQGLETQYF
TRBV27	TRBJ2-6	.	CASSSRGLDGANVLTF
TRBV5-1	TRBJ2-1	.	CASSLTIRQGASEQFF
TRBV19	TRBJ2-2	.	CATSFAGRGTGELFF
TRBV7-2	TRBJ2-7	.	CASSSGTSSSHEQYF
TRBV28	TRBJ2-7	.	CASSQTSGDLYEQYF
TRBV28	TRBJ2-5	once	CASSPGAGITQETQYF
TRBV25-1	TRBJ2-7	once	CASSGPSDSYEQYF
TRBV6-1	TRBJ2-4	.	CASSEATGLGQNIQYF
TRBV6-6	TRBJ1-5	medium-sized	CASSAPGVNQPQHF
TRBV14	TRBJ1-1	.	CASSPHFAGTEAFF
TRBV5-1	TRBJ2-2	.	CASSLEGGAGTGELFF
TRBV30	TRBJ2-7	.	CAWSRTDNHYEQYF
TRBV7-2	TRBJ2-1	.	CASSYIAGEAIEQFF
TRBV7-9	TRBJ2-5	.	CATEGGTIETQYF
TRBV5-1	TRBJ1-1	.	CASRRQGSNTEAFF
TRBV4-2	TRBJ2-1	.	CASSQVAVGGSSYNEQFF
TRBV7-9	TRBJ1-5	.	CASSPDRGGQPQHF
TRBV6-5	TRBJ1-1	.	CASSRNRGRETEAFF
TRBV10-1	TRBJ2-1	.	CASSDSSGSYNEQFF
TRBV10-3	TRBJ2-7	few	CAIGTSGSEQYF
TRBV7-6	TRBJ2-2	once	CASSFSSGITGELFF
TRBV7-9	TRBJ2-7	.	CASSLGRFQTYEQYF
TRBV18	TRBJ1-2	.	CASSTGTASFDFYGYTF
TRBV7-2	TRBJ2-7	.	CASSLVGQGPYEQYF
TRBV27	TRBJ1-5	once	CASHRTEPRNQPQHF
TRBV5-1	TRBJ2-5	.	CASSLSGTGIETQYF